This T cell receptor beta chain was recorded in a study of T cell repertoires in cytomegalovirus infection. Whole-study context: From public TCR beta signatures came an indication of both CMV infection and matching HLA type.

Whole-study findings and limits: In two of eight donors, the top clonotype was HLA-C-restricted CMV-specific.

TCRdb redid the calling of the reads with MiXCR, one entry per CDR3 protein. The sample yields 300,000 to 400,000 distinct CDR3 sequences, about 27% seen once. This clonotype showed up just a few times. Its target is unknown. The trim removed 7 bases at V and 2 bases at J, leaving 5 bases unmatched. This CDR3 is 14 amino acids long. CDR1 is SNHLY, CDR2 FYNNEI, per germline. This TCR was recovered from a human donor in good health (CMV status not recorded). Some clones in this sample may be carry-over from other donors' samples. Material: cultured PBMCs, obtained from culture after CMV antigen stimulation. V is TRBV2 and J is TRBJ2-5; 9 nucleotides match TRBD2. Written as DNA, the CDR3 is TGTGCCAGCAACCAGCGGGAGGATCAAGAGACCCAGTACTTC. Protein: CASNQREDQETQYF.